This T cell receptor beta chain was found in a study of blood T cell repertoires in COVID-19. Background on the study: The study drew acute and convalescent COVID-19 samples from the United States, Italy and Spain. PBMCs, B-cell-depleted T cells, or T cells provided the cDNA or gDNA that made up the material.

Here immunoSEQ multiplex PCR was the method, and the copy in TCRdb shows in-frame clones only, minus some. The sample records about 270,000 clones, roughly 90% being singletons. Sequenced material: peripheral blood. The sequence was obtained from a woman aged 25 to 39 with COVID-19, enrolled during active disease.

The CDR3 sequence: CASSLYAGSDQPQHF. In DNA, the CDR3 is TGTGCCAGCAGCTTATATGCAGGGTCCGATCAGCCCCAGCATTTT. The chain combines TRBV7-9 with TRBJ1-5; tentative D call: TRBD1 (5 bases). Trimming stripped 2 bases from V and 5 bases from J, with 13 bases between. There are 15 residues in the CDR3. Germline CDR1 and CDR2: SEHNR and FQNEAQ (reference sequence).